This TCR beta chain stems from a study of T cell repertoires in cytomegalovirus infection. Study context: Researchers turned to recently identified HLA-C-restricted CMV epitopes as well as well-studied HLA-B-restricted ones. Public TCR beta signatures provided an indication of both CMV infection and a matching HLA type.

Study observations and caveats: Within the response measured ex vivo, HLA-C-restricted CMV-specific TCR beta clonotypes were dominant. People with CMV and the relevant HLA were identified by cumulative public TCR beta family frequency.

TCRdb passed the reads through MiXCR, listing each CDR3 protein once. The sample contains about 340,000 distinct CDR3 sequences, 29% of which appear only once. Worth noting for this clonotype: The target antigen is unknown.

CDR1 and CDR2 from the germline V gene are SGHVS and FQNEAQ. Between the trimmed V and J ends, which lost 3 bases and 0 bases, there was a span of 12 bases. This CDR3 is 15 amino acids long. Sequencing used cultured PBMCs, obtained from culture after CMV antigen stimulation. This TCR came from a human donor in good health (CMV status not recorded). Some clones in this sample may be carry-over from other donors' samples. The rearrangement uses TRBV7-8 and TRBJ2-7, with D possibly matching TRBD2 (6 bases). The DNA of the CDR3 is TGTGCCAGCAGCTTCACAAGGGGACTCTCCTACGAGCAGTACTTC. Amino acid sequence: CASSFTRGLSYEQYF.